This TCR beta chain was sequenced during a study of blood T cells in healthy people across ages (dated by TCRdb to between 2015 and 2017). About the investigation overall: In model experiments, roughly one uniquely barcoded TCR beta cDNA molecule per two T cells was captured by template switching. To avoid experimental bias, donors of different ages were randomly spread across the sequencing lanes. The study measured age-related changes in TCR beta repertoire diversity using deep sequencing normalized with unique cDNA molecular identifiers. For two donors (one aged 18 to 29 and one aged 80 or older), the study analyzed two additional independent replicas of 1 million unique cDNA reads from the same blood draw. The donors were split into four age groups: young (average approximately 16 years), middle-aged (about 40), aged (over 55) and long-lived (more than 80). Study-wide conclusions, independent of this receptor: The long-lived group showed more naive CD4+ T cells, fewer expanded clones and increased TCR diversity than the aged group, suggesting age selection. There was a strong correlation between observed TCR beta diversity and the percentage of naive T cells measured by flow cytometry. Observed TCR beta diversity per million T cells fell roughly linearly with age, and a significant reduction was already apparent by age roughly 40. The CMV infection status of donors was not known, potentially confounding age-related changes in expanded clonotypes. Bulk unsorted PBMC profiling prevented conclusive comparison of naive and antigen-experienced compartments. Total diversity estimates from one million sequenced T cells were considered lower bounds and underestimates.

The library was produced with 5' RACE. The second PCR ran for about 6 to 12 cycles and used a J-beta primer mix along with a sample-barcoded 5' primer. A template-switch 5' adaptor carrying 12 random nucleotides introduced a unique molecular identifier onto each TCR beta cDNA molecule. Each sample yielded at least 3 million CDR3-containing paired-end reads. The Mint cDNA synthesis kit, primed by a TRBC-specific oligonucleotide, was used to synthesize first-strand cDNA from all RNA. All cDNA was treated with uracil-DNA glycosylase and then went through a first 18-cycle PCR with the universal primers M1SS and BC2_uni_R. As for how the authors treated the data: For normalization, 1 million high-quality reads, each with a distinct molecular identifier, were randomly selected from each sample. Reads with shared molecular identifiers were discarded instead of being binned into consensus sequences. CDR3 identification, clonotype clustering and error correction used MiTCR with a Q25 quality threshold and the strictest error-elimination algorithm. Lower-bound total TCR beta diversity was estimated with a nonparametric unseen species model using Euler transformation. TCRdb passed the public sequencing reads through fastp at Q25 and MiXCR, retaining productive beta sequences. Rows are combined by CDR3 protein, so each entry shows the most common genes and DNA. TCRdb's processing, not the authors' own work, is the source of the V and J calls. The sample table records some 1.8 million distinct CDR3 sequences; roughly 43% of these occur just once. The top ten constitute more than 20% of the sample.

The approximately 39 donors, aged about 6 to 95 years, were systemically healthy Caucasian individuals from Russia. Around 9.8 milliliters of peripheral blood were collected from each donor into EDTA-treated Vacutainer tubes. PBMCs were isolated by Ficoll-Paque density-gradient centrifugation, with at least 6 million obtained per sample. Trizol reagent was used to extract total RNA from PBMCs, with at least 5 micrograms per sample. The percentages of naive CD45RAhigh/CD27high T cells were determined by flow cytometry on a PBMC aliquot from every donor. This clonotype was counted between two and nine times. It lacks a known antigen. Qualities for individual bases were not recorded, and no much larger clone is one base off. CDR1 SGHAT and CDR2 FQNNGV were looked up in the germline V gene. V sheds 1 base and J sheds 7 bases, leaving 10 bases between their ends. Its CDR3 holds 14 amino acids, cysteine through phenylalanine. Of all the DNA, just the CDR3 is kept, 42 bases in frame from base 1.

The TCR comes from a human donor in good health. This chain joins TRBV11-2 to TRBJ1-4; no D gene is confidently identified. The sequencing sample was made of blood. The bases are TGTGCCAGCAGCTTAGCTTTTTCAAGTGAAAAACTGTTTTTT. This sequence encodes CASSLAFSSEKLFF.